This T cell receptor beta chain was documented in a study of CD8+CD57+ T cells in acquired aplastic anemia. Study-level information: DNA recovered from sorted CD4+ and CD8+ cells had a mean of about 3.5 ug.

Previously, flow cytometry had revealed CD8+CD57+ cell expansion in the patients chosen for sequencing. Profiling that covered TCR beta VDJ and CDR3 relied on genomic DNA as its template. TCRdb itself ran the reads through MiXCR, one entry per CDR3 protein. Of under 200,000 distinct CDR3 sequences listed, less than 60% are singletons. The length of the CDR3 is 14 residues. V lost 5 bases, J lost 5 bases, and 16 bases lay in between. Germline CDR1 LNHDA, CDR2 SQIVND (reference sequence). The chain carries TRBV19 and TRBJ2-7; the D gene is possibly TRBD1 (5 bases). The sample comprised sorted CD4+, CD8+, or CD8+CD57+ T cells (not recorded which) from PBMCs. This TCR came from a human donor with aplastic anemia. The chain's CDR3 is CASSESGLVHEQYF. DNA for the CDR3: TGTGCCAGTAGTGAGTCAGGGTTGGTCCACGAGCAGTACTTC.